The rows below give T cell receptor beta chains drawn from one sample of a study of blood T cell repertoires in COVID-19. The assay was immunoSEQ multiplex PCR, and TCRdb's table has in-frame clones only and misses some. The table lists about 110,000 clones, 85% to 90% of them singletons. The sequencing input was peripheral blood. These receptors all stem from a human donor in a cohort sampled during active COVID-19. Each CDR3 is given with its conserved first and last residue. D genes are given only for firm matches. Size tells how often a clone was seen (once, few, many) or the class of an expanded clone, and some rows leave it out.

size: NA
V: TRBV18
J: TRBJ1-2
D: TRBD1
DNA: TGTGCCAGCTCACCCTCGACAGGGAACTATGGCTACACCTTC
CDR3: CASSPSTGNYGYTF

size: NA
V: TRBV11-2
J: TRBJ1-2
D: NA
DNA: TGTGCCAGCAGCTTAGATATAGCGGGGAACTATGGCTACACCTTC
CDR3: CASSLDIAGNYGYTF

size: NA
V: TRBV5-1
J: TRBJ2-2
D: NA
DNA: TGCGCCAGCAGATCCAGGGGAGGGGACACCGGGGAGCTGTTTTTT
CDR3: CASRSRGGDTGELFF

size: NA
V: TRBV5-1
J: TRBJ1-1
D: TRBD1
DNA: TGCGCCAGCAGCCCAGGGACAGGGAACACTGAAGCTTTCTTT
CDR3: CASSPGTGNTEAFF

size: NA
V: TRBV3-1/TRBV3-2
J: TRBJ2-5
D: TRBD2
DNA: TGTGCCAGCAGCCAAGATCCTCTCCTAGCGGGGGTCCACCAAGAGACCCAGTACTTC
CDR3: CASSQDPLLAGVHQETQYF

size: NA
V: TRBV3-1/TRBV3-2
J: TRBJ2-3
D: TRBD1
DNA: TGTGCCAGCAGCCAAGGGACAGGGGGGGGTACGCAGTATTTT
CDR3: CASSQGTGGGTQYF

size: once
V: TRBV28
J: TRBJ2-1
D: TRBD1
DNA: TGTGCCAGCAGCCGCCAGACAGGGTTCAATGAGCAGTTCTTC
CDR3: CASSRQTGFNEQFF

size: NA
V: TRBV6-5
J: TRBJ2-7
D: TRBD1
DNA: TGTGCCAGCAGTCCAAGGGGACAGGGGGCCCACGAGCAGTACTTC
CDR3: CASSPRGQGAHEQYF

size: NA
V: TRBV5-1
J: TRBJ2-1
D: NA
DNA: TGCGCCAGCAGCTTGGTGGGACTCCCTCTTAACAATGAGCAGTTCTTC
CDR3: CASSLVGLPLNNEQFF

size: NA
V: TRBV19
J: TRBJ1-2
D: NA
DNA: TGTGCCAGTAGTCAGGGTCACTATGGCTACACCTTC
CDR3: CASSQGHYGYTF

size: NA
V: TRBV9
J: TRBJ1-5
D: TRBD1
DNA: TGTGCCAGCAGCGTGGACAGGGAAGGTCAGCCCCAGCATTTT
CDR3: CASSVDREGQPQHF

size: NA
V: TRBV5-1
J: TRBJ2-7
D: TRBD2
DNA: TGCGCCAGCAGCTTGTATACCGGGAGGGCCCCTACGGGGCAGTACTTC
CDR3: CASSLYTGRAPTGQYF

size: NA
V: TRBV5-1
J: TRBJ2-2
D: NA
DNA: TGCGCCAGCAGCCACTCCGGGACACCAAGTACCGGGGAGCTGTTTTTT
CDR3: CASSHSGTPSTGELFF

size: NA
V: TRBV5-1
J: TRBJ2-7
D: NA
DNA: TGCGCCAGCAGAGCCACCCCAGGGAACGAGCAGTACTTC
CDR3: CASRATPGNEQYF

size: NA
V: TRBV19
J: TRBJ1-6
D: TRBD1
DNA: TGTGCCAGCTCCGGGACAGGAGATAATTCACCCCTCCACTTT
CDR3: CASSGTGDNSPLHF

size: NA
V: TRBV27
J: TRBJ1-1
D: NA
DNA: TGTGCCAGCAGTTTAGAAGGCTGGGGCCAGAACACTGAAGCTTTCTTT
CDR3: CASSLEGWGQNTEAFF

size: NA
V: TRBV10-3
J: TRBJ2-5
D: TRBD2
DNA: TGTGCCATCAGTGAGGCTGGGACTAGCGGCCAAGAGACCCAGTACTTC
CDR3: CAISEAGTSGQETQYF

size: NA
V: TRBV19
J: TRBJ1-5
D: NA
DNA: TGTGCCAGTAGTATTTTACAGGGAGAGAATCAGCCCCAGCATTTT
CDR3: CASSILQGENQPQHF

size: NA
V: TRBV2
J: TRBJ2-7
D: NA
DNA: TGTGCCGGAGGCCGGGACATTGGCTACGAGCAGTACTTC
CDR3: CAGGRDIGYEQYF

size: NA
V: TRBV7-9
J: TRBJ2-1
D: NA
DNA: TGTGCCAGCAGCCCATACAGCAATGAGCAGTTCTTC
CDR3: CASSPYSNEQFF

size: NA
V: TRBV19
J: TRBJ2-1
D: TRBD2
DNA: TGTGCCAGTGGAACTAGCGGGGAGATAAACAATGAGCAGTTCTTC
CDR3: CASGTSGEINNEQFF

size: NA
V: TRBV18
J: TRBJ1-5
D: TRBD1
DNA: TGTGCCAGCTCACCGGGACAGGGGGCGCCCCCATCCAATCAGCCCCAGCATTTT
CDR3: CASSPGQGAPPSNQPQHF

size: NA
V: TRBV5-1
J: TRBJ2-3
D: TRBD1
DNA: TGCGCCAGCAGCTTGAAGATGACAGGGCTGGCAGATACGCAGTATTTT
CDR3: CASSLKMTGLADTQYF

size: NA
V: TRBV2
J: TRBJ1-3
D: TRBD1
DNA: TGTGCCAGCAGCCCCCTTCCGGGACAGGCATCTGGAAACACCATATATTTT
CDR3: CASSPLPGQASGNTIYF

size: NA
V: TRBV7-2
J: TRBJ2-7
D: TRBD2
DNA: TGTGCCAGCAGCGTTGCGGTGGGGGAGGGCGAGCAGTACTTC
CDR3: CASSVAVGEGEQYF

size: NA
V: TRBV5-4
J: TRBJ2-3
D: NA
DNA: TGTGCCAGCAGCCACAGGACAGATACGCAGTATTTT
CDR3: CASSHRTDTQYF

size: NA
V: TRBV11-3
J: TRBJ2-7
D: NA
DNA: TGTGCCAGCAGGCCTCACACAGGGCTCCCCTACGAGCAGTACTTC
CDR3: CASRPHTGLPYEQYF

size: NA
V: TRBV4-1
J: TRBJ2-4
D: TRBD1
DNA: TGCGCCAGCAGCCAAGGTGGAACAGGGGGAATAAACATTCAGTACTTC
CDR3: CASSQGGTGGINIQYF

size: once
V: TRBV28
J: TRBJ1-1
D: TRBD1
DNA: TGTGCCAGCAGTGCCACAGGGGGGAGCACTGAAGCTTTCTTT
CDR3: CASSATGGSTEAFF

size: NA
V: TRBV28
J: TRBJ1-4
D: NA
DNA: TGTGCCAGCACACAATCCGAAAAACTGTTTTTT
CDR3: CASTQSEKLFF

size: NA
V: TRBV6-2/TRBV6-3
J: TRBJ1-5
D: NA
DNA: TGTGCCAGCAGTTACCCGACAGACAGGTATAGCAATCAGCCCCAGCATTTT
CDR3: CASSYPTDRYSNQPQHF

size: NA
V: TRBV28
J: TRBJ2-7
D: TRBD1
DNA: TGTGCCAGCAGTTACGGGACAGGGAGCTCCTACGAGCAGTACTTC
CDR3: CASSYGTGSSYEQYF

size: NA
V: TRBV13
J: TRBJ2-1
D: NA
DNA: TGTGCCAGCAGCTTTACGGGGGGCTCAGGTGAGCAGTTCTTC
CDR3: CASSFTGGSGEQFF

size: NA
V: TRBV15
J: TRBJ1-1
D: NA
DNA: TGTGCCACCAGCAGATCGGCCTTGACAGGAAGGAACACTGAAGCTTTCTTT
CDR3: CATSRSALTGRNTEAFF

size: NA
V: TRBV18
J: TRBJ1-2
D: TRBD1
DNA: TGTGCCAGCTCACCACTCGCCCCGGACAGGGTAAGCGGTGGCTACACCTTC
CDR3: CASSPLAPDRVSGGYTF

size: NA
V: TRBV7-9
J: TRBJ1-2
D: NA
DNA: TGTGCCAGCAGCTTAGGACAGCCTCGGCGAGGCTACACCTTC
CDR3: CASSLGQPRRGYTF

size: NA
V: TRBV1
J: TRBJ2-1
D: NA
DNA: TGCACCAGCAGCCTCGGGACTAGCGGGAAATACAATGAGCAGTTCTTC
CDR3: CTSSLGTSGKYNEQFF

size: NA
V: TRBV10-3
J: TRBJ2-5
D: NA
DNA: TGTGCCATCAGTGTTTCAGCGCAACAAGAGACCCAGTACTTC
CDR3: CAISVSAQQETQYF

size: NA
V: TRBV5-1
J: TRBJ1-6
D: TRBD1
DNA: TGCGCCAGCAGCTTAGTCCAGGGGGGTAATTCACCCCTCCACTTT
CDR3: CASSLVQGGNSPLHF

size: NA
V: TRBV27
J: TRBJ1-2
D: NA
DNA: TGTGCCAGCAGTTGGACAGACAGAACCTATGGCTACACCTTC
CDR3: CASSWTDRTYGYTF

size: NA
V: TRBV4-1
J: TRBJ1-1
D: TRBD1
DNA: TGCGCCAGCAGGATAGGGGGCCAGATGAACACTGAAGCTTTCTTT
CDR3: CASRIGGQMNTEAFF

size: NA
V: TRBV19
J: TRBJ2-5
D: TRBD1
DNA: TGTGCCAGTAGTATAGGGCAGGGGGCAGAGACCCAGTACTTC
CDR3: CASSIGQGAETQYF

size: NA
V: TRBV9
J: TRBJ2-3
D: NA
DNA: TGTGCCAGCAGCCCCCGGGAAGTAGCTTGGGTAGGGCAGTATTTT
CDR3: CASSPREVAWVGQYF

size: once
V: TRBV6-5
J: TRBJ2-5
D: NA
DNA: TGTGCCACCATGATACTAGGGTTGGGGACCCAGTACTTC
CDR3: CATMILGLGTQYF

size: NA
V: TRBV5-1
J: TRBJ2-3
D: TRBD2
DNA: TGCGCCAGCAGCATCCGACTAGCGGGCACAGATACGCAGTATTTT
CDR3: CASSIRLAGTDTQYF

size: NA
V: TRBV4-1
J: TRBJ2-5
D: TRBD1
DNA: TGCGCCAGCAGCCAAGACCGCCAGGGGGCTCTTATGGAGACCCAGTACTTC
CDR3: CASSQDRQGALMETQYF

size: NA
V: TRBV7-2
J: TRBJ2-1
D: TRBD1
DNA: TGTGCCAGCAGCTTAAGAAAGACAGGGGGCAGGGATGAGCAGTTCTTC
CDR3: CASSLRKTGGRDEQFF

size: once
V: TRBV5-1
J: TRBJ1-6
D: TRBD1
DNA: TGCGCCAGCAGCTTGGGACAGGGGGGCAACTCACCCCTCCACTTT
CDR3: CASSLGQGGNSPLHF

size: NA
V: TRBV27
J: TRBJ2-3
D: TRBD1
DNA: TGTGCCAGCAGTTTAAGGGGACAGCGGACAGATACGCAGTATTTT
CDR3: CASSLRGQRTDTQYF